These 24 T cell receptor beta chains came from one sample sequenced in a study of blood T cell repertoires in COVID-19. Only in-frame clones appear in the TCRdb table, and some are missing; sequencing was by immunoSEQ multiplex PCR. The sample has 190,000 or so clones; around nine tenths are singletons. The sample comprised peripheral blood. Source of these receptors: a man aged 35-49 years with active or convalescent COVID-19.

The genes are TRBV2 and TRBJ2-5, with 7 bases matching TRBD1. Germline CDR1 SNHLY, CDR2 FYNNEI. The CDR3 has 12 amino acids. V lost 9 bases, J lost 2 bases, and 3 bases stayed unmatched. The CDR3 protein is CARGGQQETQYF. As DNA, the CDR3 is TGTGCCAGAGGGGGACAGCAAGAGACCCAGTACTTC.

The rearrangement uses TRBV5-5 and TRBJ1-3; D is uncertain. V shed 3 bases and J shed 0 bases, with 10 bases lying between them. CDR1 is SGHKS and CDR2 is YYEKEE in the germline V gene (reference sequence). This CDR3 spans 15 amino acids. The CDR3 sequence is CASSSGQSSGNTIYF. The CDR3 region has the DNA TGTGCCAGCAGCTCAGGTCAGAGCTCTGGAAACACCATATATTTT.

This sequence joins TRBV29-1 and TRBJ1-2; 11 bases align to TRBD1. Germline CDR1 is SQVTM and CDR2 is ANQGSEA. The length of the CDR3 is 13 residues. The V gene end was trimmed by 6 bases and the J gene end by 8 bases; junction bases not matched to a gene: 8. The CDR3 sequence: CSVWTGGAPGYTF. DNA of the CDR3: TGCAGCGTGTGGACAGGGGGCGCCCCGGGCTACACCTTC.

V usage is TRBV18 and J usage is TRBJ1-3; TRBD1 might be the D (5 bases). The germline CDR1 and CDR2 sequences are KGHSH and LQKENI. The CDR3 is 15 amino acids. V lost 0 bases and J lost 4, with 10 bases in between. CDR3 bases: TGTGCCAGCTCACCACCTCCTGACAGAGGAAACACCATATATTTT. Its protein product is CASSPPPDRGNTIYF.

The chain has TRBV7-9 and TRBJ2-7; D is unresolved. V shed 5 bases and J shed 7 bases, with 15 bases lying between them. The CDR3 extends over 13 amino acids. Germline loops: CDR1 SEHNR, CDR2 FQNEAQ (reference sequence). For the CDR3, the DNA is TGTGCCAGCAGCCGATCGACACCCGAGGAGCAGTACTTC. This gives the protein CASSRSTPEEQYF.

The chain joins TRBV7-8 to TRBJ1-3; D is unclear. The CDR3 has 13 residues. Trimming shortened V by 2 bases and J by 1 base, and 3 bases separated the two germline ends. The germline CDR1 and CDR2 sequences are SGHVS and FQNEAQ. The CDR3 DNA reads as TGTGCCAGCAGCTTATATTCTGGAAACACCATATATTTT. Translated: CASSLYSGNTIYF.

The CDR3 DNA reads as TGCGCCAGCAGTGAGTCCTCTTATGGCTACACCTTC. It translates to CASSESSYGYTF. The rearrangement joins TRBV10-2 to TRBJ1-2; D not certain. The CDR3 extends over 12 amino acids. V lost 0 bases, J lost 5 bases, and 4 bases lay in between. Germline V gene sequence: CDR1 WSHSY, CDR2 SAAADI.

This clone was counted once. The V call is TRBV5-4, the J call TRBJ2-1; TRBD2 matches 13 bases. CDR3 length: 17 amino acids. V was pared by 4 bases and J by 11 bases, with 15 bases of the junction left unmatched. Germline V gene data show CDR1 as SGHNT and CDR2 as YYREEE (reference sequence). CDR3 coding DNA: TGTGCCAGCAGCCCAATACCCCCGGGACTAGCGGGGATTAAGCAGTTCTTC. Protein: CASSPIPPGLAGIKQFF.

The CDR3 DNA follows: TGTGCCAGCGGGACAGGGAGAGACAATGAGCAGTTCTTC. This codes for CASGTGRDNEQFF. The J gene is TRBJ2-1, the V gene TRBV19; the match to TRBD1 covers 9 bases. The CDR3 extends over 13 amino acids. V trimming: 9 bases; J trimming: 5 bases; junction bases outside the gene matches: 5. Germline values: CDR1 LNHDA, CDR2 SQIVND (reference sequence).

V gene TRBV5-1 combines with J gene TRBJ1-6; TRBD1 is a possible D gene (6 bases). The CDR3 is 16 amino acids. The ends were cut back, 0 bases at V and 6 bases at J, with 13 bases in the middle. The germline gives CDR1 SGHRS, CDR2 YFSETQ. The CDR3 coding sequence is TGCGCCAGCAGCTTGGATGCGGGGGCTCCTAATTCACCCCTCCACTTT. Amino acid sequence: CASSLDAGAPNSPLHF.

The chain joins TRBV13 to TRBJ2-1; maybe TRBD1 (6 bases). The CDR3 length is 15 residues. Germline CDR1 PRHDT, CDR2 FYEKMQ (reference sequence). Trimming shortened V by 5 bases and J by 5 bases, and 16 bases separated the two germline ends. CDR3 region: CASSPRTAFDNEQFF. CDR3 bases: TGTGCCAGCAGCCCCAGGACAGCTTTCGACAATGAGCAGTTCTTC.

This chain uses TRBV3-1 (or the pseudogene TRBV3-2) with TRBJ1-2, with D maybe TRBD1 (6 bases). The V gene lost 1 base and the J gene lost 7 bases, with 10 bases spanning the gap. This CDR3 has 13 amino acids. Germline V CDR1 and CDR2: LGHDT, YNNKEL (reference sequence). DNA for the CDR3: TGTGCCAGCAGCCAAGCATCCAGGGGTGGCTACACCTTC. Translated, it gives CASSQASRGGYTF.

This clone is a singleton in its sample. The CDR3 loop is CASSSGQGFGYTF. The CDR3 bases are TGTGCCAGCAGTTCGGGACAGGGGTTCGGCTACACCTTC. The chain combines TRBV12-3 or TRBV12-4 with TRBJ1-2, with TRBD1 identical over 10 bases. This CDR3 is built from 13 residues. V lost 4 bases, J lost 8 bases, and 4 bases stayed unmatched.

The CDR3 is CASSPGQVFTGELFF. The CDR3 nucleotides read TGTGCCAGCTCACCAGGACAGGTTTTTACCGGGGAGCTGTTTTTT. The V gene is TRBV18, the J gene TRBJ2-2; 7 nucleotides line up with TRBD1. V was clipped by 2 bases and J by 5 bases; unmatched bases: 5. Germline V gives CDR1 KGHSH, CDR2 LQKENI. The CDR3 runs to 15 residues. The full variable domain, with the rest looked up from reference TRBV18 and TRBJ2-2, is NAGVMQNPRHLVRRRGQEARLRCSPMKGHSHVYWYRQLPEEGLKFMVYLQKENIIDESGMPKERFSAEFPKEGPSILRIQQVVRGDSAAYFCASSPGQVFTGELFFGEGSRLTVL.

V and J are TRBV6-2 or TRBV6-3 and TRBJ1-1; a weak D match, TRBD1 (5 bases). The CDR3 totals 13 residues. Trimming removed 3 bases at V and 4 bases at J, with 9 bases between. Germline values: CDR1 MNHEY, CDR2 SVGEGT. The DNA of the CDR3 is TGTGCCAGCAGTTATAGGGGCAGCACTGAAGCTTTCTTT. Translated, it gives CASSYRGSTEAFF.

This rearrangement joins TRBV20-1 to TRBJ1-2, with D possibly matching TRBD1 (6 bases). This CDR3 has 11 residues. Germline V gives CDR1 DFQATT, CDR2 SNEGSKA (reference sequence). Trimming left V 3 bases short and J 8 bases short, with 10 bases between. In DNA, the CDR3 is TGCAGTGCTAGGGCAGGGGAAGGCTACACCTTC. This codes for CSARAGEGYTF.

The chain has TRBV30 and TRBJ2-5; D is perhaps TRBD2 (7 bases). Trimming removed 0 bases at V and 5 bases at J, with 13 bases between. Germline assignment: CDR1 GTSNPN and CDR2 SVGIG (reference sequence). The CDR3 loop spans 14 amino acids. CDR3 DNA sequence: TGTGCCTGGAGTGTGTCGGGGGGCGAGGAGACCCAGTACTTC. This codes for CAWSVSGGEETQYF.

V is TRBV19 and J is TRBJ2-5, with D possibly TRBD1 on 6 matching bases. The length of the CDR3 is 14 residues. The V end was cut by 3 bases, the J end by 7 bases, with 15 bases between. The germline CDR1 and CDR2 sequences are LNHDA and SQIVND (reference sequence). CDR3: CASSIRGTGSTQYF. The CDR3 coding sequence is TGTGCCAGTAGTATTAGGGGGACCGGTTCGACCCAGTACTTC. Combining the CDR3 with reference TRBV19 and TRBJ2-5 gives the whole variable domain DGGITQSPKYLFRKEGQNVTLSCEQNLNHDAMYWYRQDPGQGLRLIYYSQIVNDFQKGDIAEGYSVSREKKESFPLTVTSAQKNPTAFYLCASSIRGTGSTQYFGPGTRLLVL.

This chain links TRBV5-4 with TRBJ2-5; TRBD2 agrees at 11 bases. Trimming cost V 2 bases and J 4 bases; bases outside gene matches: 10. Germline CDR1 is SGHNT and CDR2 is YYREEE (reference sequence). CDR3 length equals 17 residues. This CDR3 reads CASSFDLAGGWAETQYF. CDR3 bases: TGTGCCAGCAGCTTCGATTTAGCGGGGGGGTGGGCAGAGACCCAGTACTTC.

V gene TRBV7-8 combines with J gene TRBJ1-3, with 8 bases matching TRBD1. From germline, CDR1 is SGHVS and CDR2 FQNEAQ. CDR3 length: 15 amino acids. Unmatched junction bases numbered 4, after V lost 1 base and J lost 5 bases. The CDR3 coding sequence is TGTGCCAGCAGCTTAGGTCAGGGGGCTAGAAACACCATATATTTT. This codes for CASSLGQGARNTIYF.

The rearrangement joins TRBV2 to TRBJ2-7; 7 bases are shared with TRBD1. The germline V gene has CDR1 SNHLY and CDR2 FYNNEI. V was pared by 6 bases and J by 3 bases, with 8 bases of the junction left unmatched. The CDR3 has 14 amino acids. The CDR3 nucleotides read TGTGCCAGCAGAACCGGGACAGACTTCTACGAGCAGTACTTC. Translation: CASRTGTDFYEQYF.

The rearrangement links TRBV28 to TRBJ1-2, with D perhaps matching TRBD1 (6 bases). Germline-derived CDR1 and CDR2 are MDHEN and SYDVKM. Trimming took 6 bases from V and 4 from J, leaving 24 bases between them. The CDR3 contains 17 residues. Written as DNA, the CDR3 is TGTGCCAGCAGCCCCGGACAGTCCTCTATGATGCTCTATGGCTACACCTTC. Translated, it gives CASSPGQSSMMLYGYTF.

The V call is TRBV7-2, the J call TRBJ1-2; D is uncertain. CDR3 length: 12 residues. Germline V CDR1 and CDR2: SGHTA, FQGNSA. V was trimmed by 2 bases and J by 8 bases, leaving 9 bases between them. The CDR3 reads CASSLLGEGYTF. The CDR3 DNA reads TGTGCCAGCAGCTTACTGGGAGAAGGCTACACCTTC.

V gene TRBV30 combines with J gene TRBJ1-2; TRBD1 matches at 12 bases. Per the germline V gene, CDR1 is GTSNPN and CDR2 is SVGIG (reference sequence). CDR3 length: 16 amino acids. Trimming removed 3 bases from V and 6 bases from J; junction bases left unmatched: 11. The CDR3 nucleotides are TGTGCCTGGAGCAACTCCGGGACAGGGGGCGGAGATGGCTACACCTTC. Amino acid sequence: CAWSNSGTGGGDGYTF.